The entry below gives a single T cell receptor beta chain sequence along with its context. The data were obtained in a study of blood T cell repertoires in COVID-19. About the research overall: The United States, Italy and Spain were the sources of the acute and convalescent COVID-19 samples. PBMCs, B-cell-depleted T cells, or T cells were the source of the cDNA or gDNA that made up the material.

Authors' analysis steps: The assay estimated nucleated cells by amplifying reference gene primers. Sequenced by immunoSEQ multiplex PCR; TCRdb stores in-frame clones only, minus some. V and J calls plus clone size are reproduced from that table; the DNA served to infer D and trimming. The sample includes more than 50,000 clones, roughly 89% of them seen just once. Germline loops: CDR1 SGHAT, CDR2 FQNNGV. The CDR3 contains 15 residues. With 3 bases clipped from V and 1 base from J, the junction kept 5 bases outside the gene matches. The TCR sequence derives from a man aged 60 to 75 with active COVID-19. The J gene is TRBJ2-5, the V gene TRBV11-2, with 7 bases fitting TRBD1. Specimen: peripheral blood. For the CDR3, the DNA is TGTGCCAGCAGCTTTAACAGGGGTCTCCAAGAGACCCAGTACTTC. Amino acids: CASSFNRGLQETQYF.